Listed below are T cell receptor beta chains from one sample, sequenced in a study of response to subunit inactivated influenza vaccine. MiXCR, run by TCRdb on the RT-PCR reads, gives a single entry per CDR3 protein. The sample includes 530,000 or so distinct CDR3 sequences, about 25% seen only once; the top ten take 1.5% to 2%. Sequencing used CD4+ T cells sorted from PBMCs, obtained less than 6 days after vaccination. These receptors originate from a man aged 45 to 65 who received an inactivated influenza vaccine. The CDR3 runs from the conserved cysteine through the conserved F or W. The order of the fields is CDR3 length, J gene, D gene, V gene, clone size, CDR3 protein, CDR3 DNA. D genes are given only for firm matches. Clone size appears in some rows only: once, few, many, or a class for an expanded clone.

>13|TRBJ2-1|NA|TRBV3-1|once
CASSPSTGHEQFF
TGTGCCAGCAGCCCAAGTACCGGCCATGAGCAGTTCTTC
>15|TRBJ2-1|NA|TRBV7-2|NA
CASSSYDSSYNEQFF
TGTGCCAGCAGCTCCTACGATAGCTCCTACAATGAGCAGTTCTTC
>16|TRBJ2-1|TRBD2|TRBV11-2|few
CASSSRTSGRINEQFF
TGTGCCAGCAGCTCTAGGACTAGCGGGAGGATCAATGAGCAGTTCTTC
>14|TRBJ2-1|TRBD2|TRBV12-3/TRBV12-4|many
CASRGLAPYNEQFF
TGTGCCAGCAGAGGACTAGCCCCCTACAATGAGCAGTTCTTC
>12|TRBJ2-7|NA|TRBV28|NA
CASKRQGYEQYF
TGTGCCAGTAAACGGCAGGGATACGAGCAGTACTTC
>14|TRBJ2-5|NA|TRBV20-1|few
CSASPLGRGETQYF
TGCAGTGCTTCACCGCTGGGGCGAGGGGAGACCCAGTACTTC
>14|TRBJ2-7|TRBD2|TRBV7-9|NA
CASSLSGAGYEQYF
TGTGCCAGCAGCTTAAGCGGGGCGGGGTACGAGCAGTACTTC
>14|TRBJ2-2|NA|TRBV7-2|NA
CASSLLANTGELFF
TGTGCCAGCAGCTTATTAGCGAACACCGGGGAGCTGTTTTTT
>13|TRBJ1-2|NA|TRBV12-3/TRBV12-4|few
CASSLRSTVGYTF
TGTGCCAGCAGTTTAAGATCGACAGTCGGCTACACCTTC
>14|TRBJ1-2|NA|TRBV6-1|few
CASSPPGWSYGYTF
TGTGCCAGCAGTCCCCCCGGGTGGAGCTATGGCTACACCTTC
>14|TRBJ1-5|NA|TRBV15|NA
CATSRDLGNQPQHF
TGTGCCACCAGCAGAGATCTTGGCAATCAGCCCCAGCATTTT
>14|TRBJ2-1|NA|TRBV5-1|NA
CASSLERIYNEQFF
TGCGCCAGCAGCTTGGAGCGTATCTACAATGAGCAGTTCTTC
>11|TRBJ2-4|NA|TRBV18|NA
CASSPVTGLYF
TGTGCCAGCTCACCAGTTACAGGATTGTACTTC
>13|TRBJ1-2|NA|TRBV20-1|NA
CSALPQGNYGYTF
TGCAGTGCCCTCCCACAGGGCAACTATGGCTACACCTTC
>13|TRBJ2-7|NA|TRBV20-1|NA
CSAGQGTNYEQYF
TGCAGTGCTGGCCAAGGGACAAACTACGAGCAGTACTTC
>15|TRBJ1-1|TRBD1|TRBV6-1|NA
CASSSPRTGNTEAFF
TGTGCCAGCAGCTCCCCCCGGACAGGGAACACTGAAGCTTTCTTT
>15|TRBJ2-1|TRBD1|TRBV20-1|NA
CSANPGTGPYNEQFF
TGCAGTGCTAATCCCGGGACAGGTCCCTACAATGAGCAGTTCTTC
>13|TRBJ2-5|NA|TRBV12-3/TRBV12-4|few
CASRRTGRETQYF
TGTGCCAGCAGACGGACAGGGAGGGAAACCCAGTACTTC
>12|TRBJ2-7|NA|TRBV20-1|NA
CSASRDPYEQYF
TGCAGTGCTAGCCGGGACCCCTACGAGCAGTACTTC
>14|TRBJ2-1|NA|TRBV7-9|NA
CASSLEALRNEQFF
TGTGCCAGCAGCTTAGAGGCCCTTAGGAATGAGCAGTTCTTC
>15|TRBJ2-2|TRBD2|TRBV28|NA
CASSFGRGWTGELFF
TGTGCCAGCAGTTTCGGGAGGGGATGGACCGGGGAGCTGTTTTTT
>15|TRBJ2-3|NA|TRBV5-5|NA
CASSLVGSFTDTQYF
TGTGCCAGCAGCTTGGTCGGATCCTTCACAGATACGCAGTATTTT
>16|TRBJ2-6|NA|TRBV7-2|NA
CASSLERFSGANVLTF
TGTGCCAGCAGCTTAGAGCGGTTCTCTGGGGCCAACGTCCTGACTTTC
>18|TRBJ1-5|NA|TRBV15|NA
CATSRDRGGVSSNQPQHF
TGTGCCACCAGCAGAGATCGCGGAGGGGTATCAAGCAATCAGCCCCAGCATTTT
>14|TRBJ2-3|NA|TRBV2|NA
CASSEPDRTDTQYF
TGTGCCAGCAGTGAACCGGACCGCACAGATACGCAGTATTTT
>13|TRBJ2-2|NA|TRBV10-3|NA
CAISSDQAGELFF
TGTGCCATCAGCAGCGACCAGGCCGGGGAGCTGTTTTTT
>13|TRBJ2-3|NA|TRBV10-3|few
CAIGTAGTDTQYF
TGTGCCATCGGAACAGCTGGCACAGATACGCAGTATTTT
>16|TRBJ1-6|TRBD1|TRBV12-3/TRBV12-4|few
CASSPGQGRFNSPLHF
TGTGCCAGCAGCCCCGGACAGGGACGCTTTAATTCACCCCTCCACTTT
>13|TRBJ1-1|NA|TRBV5-1|NA
CASRPQGTWYAFF
TGCGCCAGCCGACCCCAGGGAACGTGGTACGCTTTCTTT